The 18 T cell receptor beta chains below were found in one sample sequenced in a study of radiation and T cells in renal cell carcinoma. The time point: blood 2 weeks post-SBRT. Stated treatment: 15 Gy SBRT to primary tumor, nephrectomy 4 weeks later. Method: immunoSEQ multiplex PCR; TCRdb's copy keeps in-frame clones and lacks some. The table records around 86,000 clones, just over 85% of them present only once. Specimen: blood, collected from a patient whose treatment included radiotherapy and nephrectomy. All receptors come from a woman aged 45-65 years with renal cell carcinoma.

In its sample, this clone was seen a few times. J is TRBJ2-5 and V is TRBV6-1, with 12 bases identical to TRBD2. V lost 2 bases, J lost 2 bases, and 0 bases stayed unmatched. Germline V gives CDR1 MNHNS, CDR2 SASEGT. The CDR3 spans 15 residues. CDR3 sequence: CASSELAGGQETQYF. CDR3 DNA: TGTGCCAGCAGTGAACTAGCGGGGGGGCAAGAGACCCAGTACTTC.

The genes are TRBV6-5 and TRBJ1-6, with D possibly TRBD1 on 5 matching bases. The CDR3 length is 14 residues. Germline V CDR1 and CDR2: MNHEY, SVGAGI. Deletions cut 6 bases from V and 4 bases from J, with 10 bases between. CDR3 nucleotides: TGTGCCAGCAGACCCCAGGGTTATAATTCACCCCTCCACTTT. Its translation is CASRPQGYNSPLHF.

V gene TRBV9 combines with J gene TRBJ2-4, with D possibly being TRBD2 (5 bases). Germline V gives CDR1 SGDLS, CDR2 YYNGEE. The CDR3 covers 14 residues. The germline V and J ends were trimmed by 4 bases and 7 bases, with 15 bases remaining between them. The chain's CDR3 is CASSPAERANIQYF. In DNA, the CDR3 is TGTGCCAGCAGCCCTGCTGAGAGGGCGAACATTCAGTACTTC.

This clone occurred once. The rearrangement uses TRBV7-9 and TRBJ2-3; 8 bases agree with TRBD1. The V gene's germline CDR1 is SEHNR and CDR2 FQNEAQ (reference sequence). There are 16 residues in the CDR3. Losses at the gene ends were 7 bases for V and 0 bases for J; bases not matched to a gene: 9. The CDR3 DNA reads TGTGCCAGCATCAGCTGGGACAGGCCTAGCACAGATACGCAGTATTTT. It is translated as CASISWDRPSTDTQYF.

The table lists this clone with a count of one. This chain joins TRBV13 and TRBJ1-2; 7 nucleotides agree with TRBD1. The CDR3 has 15 residues. V lost 3 bases, J lost 0 bases, and 4 bases stayed unmatched. CDR1 and CDR2 from the germline V gene are PRHDT and FYEKMQ (reference sequence). As DNA, the CDR3 is TGTGCCAGCAGCTTCAGGGACAGAGCTAACTATGGCTACACCTTC. This gives the protein CASSFRDRANYGYTF.

The genes are TRBV11-2 and TRBJ2-3, with a tentative D call TRBD1 (5 bases). Trimming took 6 bases from V and 6 from J, leaving 13 bases between them. The length of the CDR3 is 13 residues. CDR1 is SGHAT and CDR2 is FQNNGV in the germline V gene. The CDR3 protein is CASRQVGADTQYF. The DNA for the CDR3 is TGTGCCAGCAGACAGGTTGGGGCGGATACGCAGTATTTT.

The V gene is TRBV7-9, the J gene TRBJ2-7, with a weak D call TRBD1 (6 bases). V lost 1 base, J lost 2 bases, and 12 bases lay in between. This CDR3 region has 15 residues. CDR1 is SEHNR, CDR2 FQNEAQ, per germline (reference sequence). The CDR3 reads CASSLVGGYTYEQYF. The CDR3 DNA follows: TGTGCCAGCAGCTTAGTAGGGGGATACACCTACGAGCAGTACTTC.

This clone was counted once. This sequence joins TRBV5-1 and TRBJ2-5, with TRBD1 matching over 9 bases. The V gene's germline CDR1 is SGHRS and CDR2 YFSETQ. This CDR3 has 14 residues. V lost 7 bases, J lost 4 bases, and 8 bases stayed unmatched. CDR3 protein: CASSGTGRSETQYF. The CDR3 nucleotides read TGCGCCAGCTCCGGGACAGGGCGTTCAGAGACCCAGTACTTC.

V gene TRBV6-5 combines with J gene TRBJ1-1; D is perhaps TRBD1 (5 bases). The germline V and J ends were trimmed by 7 bases and 5 bases, with 14 bases remaining between them. Germline CDR1 and CDR2: MNHEY and SVGAGI. This CDR3 region has 13 residues. CDR3 sequence (DNA): TGTGCCAGCACTAAAAGGGGTGGAACTGAAGCTTTCTTT. Translated: CASTKRGGTEAFF.

This chain connects TRBV2 to TRBJ2-7, with 8 bases aligning to TRBD1. Germline V lookup: CDR1 SNHLY, CDR2 FYNNEI. V gave up 5 bases and J gave up 5 bases; unmatched junction bases: 11. CDR3 length: 15 amino acids. CDR3 protein: CASSFNRGRNHEQYF. As DNA, the CDR3 is TGTGCCAGCAGTTTCAACAGGGGGAGAAACCACGAGCAGTACTTC.

The genes are TRBV19 and TRBJ1-4, with unresolved D. V dropped 7 bases and J dropped 5 bases, with 14 bases sitting between them. CDR3 length: 14 residues. CDR1 and CDR2 (germline): LNHDA, SQIVND (reference sequence). In DNA, the CDR3 is TGTGCCAGTACCATCGGGGTCAGGAATGAAAAACTGTTTTTT. Translation gives CASTIGVRNEKLFF.

V and J are TRBV11-3 and TRBJ2-6; D is uncertain. The CDR3 loop spans 15 amino acids. Trimming took off 1 base at V and 2 bases at J, with 6 bases between the two ends. The V gene's germline CDR1 is SGHNT and CDR2 YENEEA. The CDR3 protein is CASSLGATGANVLTF. The CDR3 nucleotides read TGTGCCAGCAGCTTAGGGGCTACTGGGGCCAACGTCCTGACTTTC.

The chain combines TRBV19 with TRBJ2-5; D gene unclear. Germline CDR1 and CDR2: LNHDA and SQIVND (reference sequence). Trimming took off 3 bases at V and 5 bases at J, with 10 bases between the two ends. The CDR3 runs to 13 residues. As DNA, the CDR3 is TGTGCCAGTAGTATGGGCGACGGGGAGACCCAGTACTTC. This gives the protein CASSMGDGETQYF.

The chain has TRBV19 and TRBJ1-3; D is ambiguous. The CDR3 covers 14 residues. CDR1 LNHDA and CDR2 SQIVND come from the germline V gene (reference sequence). The CDR3 region is CATSRSYSGNTIYF. In DNA form, the CDR3 reads TGTGCGACCAGTAGAAGTTACTCTGGAAACACCATATATTTT.

V and J are TRBV7-9 and TRBJ2-7, with D perhaps TRBD2 (5 bases). The V gene lost 3 bases and the J gene lost 4 bases, with 16 bases spanning the gap. Germline V gene lookup returns CDR1 SEHNR and CDR2 FQNEAQ (reference sequence). The CDR3 contains 15 residues. This CDR3 reads CASSLAGSRFYEQYF. The CDR3 bases are TGTGCCAGCAGCTTGGCGGGTTCGAGGTTTTACGAGCAGTACTTC.

The chain has TRBV28 and TRBJ2-7; D gene unclear. CDR3 size: 14 residues. Germline V gene data show CDR1 as MDHEN and CDR2 as SYDVKM. The V gene lost 6 bases and the J gene lost 0 bases, with 12 bases spanning the gap. This CDR3 reads CASRRYESSYEQYF. For the CDR3, the DNA is TGTGCCAGCAGGCGCTACGAGAGCTCCTACGAGCAGTACTTC.

This chain links TRBV5-1 with TRBJ1-2; D is unclear. V was pared by 0 bases and J by 8 bases, with 8 bases between. From germline, CDR1 is SGHRS and CDR2 YFSETQ. The CDR3 covers 12 residues. In nucleotides, the CDR3 is TGCGCCAGCAGCTTGGCGAACGTCGGCTACACCTTC. It encodes CASSLANVGYTF.

The V and J genes are TRBV7-2 and TRBJ2-7; either TRBD1 or TRBD2 may fit D (7 bases each). Germline values: CDR1 SGHTA, CDR2 FQGNSA. Deletions cut 8 bases from V and 3 bases from J, with 17 bases between. This CDR3 is 14 amino acids long. CDR3: CASSTPGGVYEQYF. CDR3 sequence (DNA): TGTGCCAGCTCCACCCCAGGGGGGGTCTACGAGCAGTACTTC.